This T cell receptor (beta chain) emerged from a study of blood T cell repertoires in COVID-19. For the study at large: Italy, Spain and the United States were the sources of the convalescent and acute COVID-19 samples. In each case, the material was cDNA or gDNA derived from T cells, B-cell-depleted T cells, or PBMCs.

Trimming removed 0 bases from V and 1 base from J, with 6 bases in between. Germline V gives CDR1 MGHRA, CDR2 YSYEKL. The CDR3 is 15 residues long. In its sample, this clone was seen a few times. Original data processing: From reference gene primer amplification, estimates of nucleated cell counts were derived. Sequencing was performed with immunoSEQ multiplex PCR; in TCRdb, only in-frame clones are kept and a portion is missing. The V and J calls and clone size were taken over from that table, and D and trimming were inferred from the DNA. The table records about 150,000 clones, approximately 80% of them present only once.

This sequence joins TRBV4-1 and TRBJ2-2; D gene unclear. The sample comprised peripheral blood. This TCR was sampled from a man aged 55-75 years with acute or convalescent COVID-19. In DNA, the CDR3 is TGCGCCAGCAGCCAAGAGGCTCGGAACACCGGGGAGCTGTTTTTT. This encodes CASSQEARNTGELFF.